This TCR beta chain was sequenced during a study of OX40 agonist ivuxolimab in advanced cancers. The CDR3 length is 16 residues. The germline CDR1 and CDR2 sequences are MNHEY and SMNVEV (reference sequence). J lost 8 bases, V lost 3 bases, and 12 bases had no gene match. This table comes from immunoSEQ multiplex PCR, and its TCRdb copy is limited to in-frame clones, with some not included. The sample yields about 98,000 clones, approximately 88% seen once. This clone was detected once. This TCR derives from an adult with an advanced solid tumor such as melanoma, head and neck, liver or kidney cancer. Source: CD4+ or CD8+ T cells sorted from blood, taken in a trial of the OX40 agonist ivuxolimab. This chain links TRBV27 with TRBJ2-1, with 8 positions matching TRBD1. Written as DNA, the CDR3 is TGTGCCAGCAGTTTTTACGACAGGGGTCTAAGCGATGAGCAGTTCTTC. This sequence encodes CASSFYDRGLSDEQFF.